These T cell receptor beta chains were read from a single sample in a study of tumor and adjacent non-tumor tissue in lung cancer. Each CDR3 protein gets one entry after TCRdb re-called the multiplex PCR reads with MiXCR. This sample carries 120,000 to 150,000 distinct CDR3 sequences, around two thirds of them seen once, and the ten largest clones take over 15%. Material for sequencing was lung tumor tissue. The receptors were gathered from a man aged 55 to 70 with small cell lung cancer. Each CDR3 is given without its conserved first and last residue. The order of the fields is J gene, V gene, clone size, CDR3 protein. Clone sizes are given selectively: once, few, many, or a class where the clone is expanded.

J gene: TRBJ1-6
V gene: TRBV6-5
clone size: many
CDR3 protein: ATAKGARRSPLH

J gene: TRBJ1-3
V gene: TRBV12-5
clone size: few
CDR3 protein: ASGFPTVNTIY

J gene: TRBJ2-1
V gene: TRBV7-3
clone size: -
CDR3 protein: ASSLETQSSYNEQF

J gene: TRBJ2-1
V gene: TRBV6-5
clone size: -
CDR3 protein: TSRLAAYNEQF

J gene: TRBJ2-1
V gene: TRBV11-2
clone size: -
CDR3 protein: ASSLGLAGAYPGQF

J gene: TRBJ2-5
V gene: TRBV20-1
clone size: many
CDR3 protein: SGQGFGETQY

J gene: TRBJ2-1
V gene: TRBV18
clone size: -
CDR3 protein: ASSPRNIGEQF

J gene: TRBJ2-1
V gene: TRBV12-3/TRBV12-4
clone size: once
CDR3 protein: ASSQWGTRTSYNEQF

J gene: TRBJ2-6
V gene: TRBV11-1
clone size: -
CDR3 protein: AGSQTAGSGSNVLT

J gene: TRBJ2-2
V gene: TRBV12-3/TRBV12-4
clone size: -
CDR3 protein: ASSRTSVGTGELF

J gene: TRBJ2-5
V gene: TRBV28
clone size: many
CDR3 protein: ASSLPAAGTQY

J gene: TRBJ2-1
V gene: TRBV20-1
clone size: -
CDR3 protein: IARDPEVGSNEQF

J gene: TRBJ1-1
V gene: TRBV12-3/TRBV12-4
clone size: many
CDR3 protein: ASSPGQGVGTEAF

J gene: TRBJ2-3
V gene: TRBV29-1
clone size: -
CDR3 protein: GVEGTSGRDTSTDTQY

J gene: TRBJ2-5
V gene: TRBV20-1
clone size: -
CDR3 protein: SAKPFVSQETQY

J gene: TRBJ1-2
V gene: TRBV19
clone size: -
CDR3 protein: ASSTDTTYGYT

J gene: TRBJ2-5
V gene: TRBV20-1
clone size: -
CDR3 protein: SDRRYQETQY